This TCR beta chain derives from a study of breast tumors, draining lymph nodes, adjacent tissues. Axillary draining lymph nodes of breast cancer patients supplied the node samples. This clonotype was recorded at least ten times. Its cognate antigen is unknown. Findings and limits, study-wide: Data only fit, rather than demonstrated, lymph node origin of most tumor T cells. Most tumor T cells seemingly derive from lymph node, then expand in tumor. Tumor and nontumor repertoires were significantly more similar in luminal-like than in basal-like breast cancer. Compared with lymph nodes, tumors were less diverse; compared with nontumor tissue, more.

MiXCR, applied by TCRdb to the multiplex PCR reads, yields one record per CDR3 protein. The sample comprises approximately 90,000 distinct CDR3 sequences, around 28% of which are singletons, and over 7.5% rests with the top ten. The TCR sequence derives from a female donor with breast cancer. Some clones in this sample may be carry-over from other donors' samples. The source material was axillary lymph node tissue.

This CDR3 reads CASSYSNVSPLHF. Here the CDR3 DNA reads TGTGCCAGCAGTTACTCGAATGTTTCACCCCTCCACTTT. The V and J genes are TRBV6-5 and TRBJ1-6, with D unclear. Trimming shortened V by 0 bases and J by 9 bases, and 6 bases separated the two germline ends. The CDR3 loop spans 13 amino acids. Germline lookup yields CDR1 MNHEY and CDR2 SVGAGI.